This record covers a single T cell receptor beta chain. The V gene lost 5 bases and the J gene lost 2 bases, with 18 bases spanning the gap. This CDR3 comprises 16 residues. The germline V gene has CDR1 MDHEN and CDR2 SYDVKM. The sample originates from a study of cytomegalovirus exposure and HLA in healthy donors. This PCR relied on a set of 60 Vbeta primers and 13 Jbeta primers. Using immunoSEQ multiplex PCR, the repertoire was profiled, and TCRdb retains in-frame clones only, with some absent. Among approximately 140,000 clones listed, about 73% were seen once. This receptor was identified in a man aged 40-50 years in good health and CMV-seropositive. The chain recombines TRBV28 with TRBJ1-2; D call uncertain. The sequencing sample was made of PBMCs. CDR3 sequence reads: CASSDPGYPLNYGYTF. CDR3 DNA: TGTGCCAGCAGTGATCCGGGTTACCCCTTGAACTATGGCTACACCTTC.